In its sample, the clone carrying this T cell receptor beta chain was seen many times. Its target is not known. This specimen belongs to a study of T-cell reconstitution after alpha-beta-depleted transplantation in children. Unique molecular identifiers tagged the TCRbeta library. TCRdb fed the PCR reads into MiXCR, producing one record per CDR3 protein. In the table there are approximately 1,000,000 distinct CDR3 sequences, around 30% of which are singletons. Study-wide findings and caveats: Certain patients had high TCRbeta diversity at day 60, and it came from recipient T cells and thymic progenitors that survived. About two months after transplant, alpha-beta T cells reportedly came from several hundred expanded graft clones. Newly made T cells mostly supplied T-cell counts and diversity one year after transplant.

This receptor was taken from a boy younger than two who had a stem cell transplant for SCID, so the T cells may come from the graft donor. Here the sequenced sample was PBMCs, mostly from graft donor cells, taken 360 days after TCRalphabeta/CD19-depleted stem cell transplant.

This CDR3 is CASSYYRLAGGREQFF. The CDR3, as DNA: TGTGCCAGCAGTTACTATCGACTAGCGGGGGGCCGAGAGCAGTTCTTC. The chain carries TRBV6-5 and TRBJ2-1; 13 bases align to TRBD2. V shed 1 base and J 10 bases; nucleotides not matched to a gene: 7. Per germline, CDR1 MNHEY and CDR2 SVGAGI. The CDR3 is 16 amino acids.